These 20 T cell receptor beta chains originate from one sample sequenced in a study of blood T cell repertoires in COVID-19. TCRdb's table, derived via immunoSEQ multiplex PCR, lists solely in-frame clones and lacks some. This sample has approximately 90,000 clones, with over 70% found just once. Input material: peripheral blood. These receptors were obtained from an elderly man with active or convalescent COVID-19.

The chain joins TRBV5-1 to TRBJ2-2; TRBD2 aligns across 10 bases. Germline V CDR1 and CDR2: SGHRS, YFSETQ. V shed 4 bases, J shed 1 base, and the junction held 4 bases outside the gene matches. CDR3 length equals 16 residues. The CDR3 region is CASSLRLAGNTGELFF. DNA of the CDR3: TGCGCCAGCAGCCTGAGACTAGCGGGGAACACCGGGGAGCTGTTTTTT. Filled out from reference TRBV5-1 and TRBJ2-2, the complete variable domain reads KAGVTQTPRYLIKTRGQQVTLSCSPISGHRSVSWYQQTPGQGLQFLFEYFSETQRNKGNFPGRFSGRQFSNSRSEMNVSTLELGDSALYLCASSLRLAGNTGELFFGEGSRLTVL.

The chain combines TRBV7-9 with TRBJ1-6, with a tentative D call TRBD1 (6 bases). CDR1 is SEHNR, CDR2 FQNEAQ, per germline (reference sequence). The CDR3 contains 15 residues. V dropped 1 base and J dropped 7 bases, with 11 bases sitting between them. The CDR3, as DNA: TGTGCCAGCAGCTTAGGCCACCAGGGGAATTCACCCCTCCACTTT. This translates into CASSLGHQGNSPLHF.

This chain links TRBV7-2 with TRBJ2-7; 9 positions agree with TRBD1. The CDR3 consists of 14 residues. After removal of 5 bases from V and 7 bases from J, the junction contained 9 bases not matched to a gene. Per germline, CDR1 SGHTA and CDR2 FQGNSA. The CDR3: CASSPAGTGREQYF. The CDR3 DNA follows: TGTGCCAGCAGCCCCGCGGGGACAGGGCGGGAGCAGTACTTC. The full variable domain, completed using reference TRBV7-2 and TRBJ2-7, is GAGVSQSPSNKVTEKGKDVELRCDPISGHTALYWYRQSLGQGLEFLIYFQGNSAPDKSGLPSDRFSAERTGGSVSTLTIQRTQQEDSAVYLCASSPAGTGREQYFGPGTRLTVT.

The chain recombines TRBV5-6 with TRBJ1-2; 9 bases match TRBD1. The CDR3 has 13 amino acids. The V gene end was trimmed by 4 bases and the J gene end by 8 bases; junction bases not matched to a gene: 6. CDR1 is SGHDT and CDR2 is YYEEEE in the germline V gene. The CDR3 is CASSPTGGLGYTF. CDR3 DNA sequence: TGTGCCAGCAGCCCCACAGGGGGCCTGGGCTACACCTTC.

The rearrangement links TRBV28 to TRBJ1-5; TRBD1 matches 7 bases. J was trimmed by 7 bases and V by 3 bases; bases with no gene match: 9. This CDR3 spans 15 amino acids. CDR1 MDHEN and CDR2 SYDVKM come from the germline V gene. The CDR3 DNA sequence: TGTGCCAGCAGTTTTCCACAGGGGTCAAGACAGCCCCAGCATTTT. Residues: CASSFPQGSRQPQHF.

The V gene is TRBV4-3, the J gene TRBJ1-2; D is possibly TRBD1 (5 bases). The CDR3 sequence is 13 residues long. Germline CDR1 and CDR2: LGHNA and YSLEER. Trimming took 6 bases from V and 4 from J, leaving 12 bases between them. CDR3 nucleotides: TGCGCCAGCAGAACCCAGGGAACCTATGGCTACACCTTC. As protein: CASRTQGTYGYTF.

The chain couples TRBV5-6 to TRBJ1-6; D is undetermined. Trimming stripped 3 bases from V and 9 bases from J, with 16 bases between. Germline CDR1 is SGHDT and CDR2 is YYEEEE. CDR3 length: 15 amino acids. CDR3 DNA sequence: TGTGCCAGCAGCTCGGTTGGTGTACGCGGTTCACCCCTCCACTTT. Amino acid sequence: CASSSVGVRGSPLHF.

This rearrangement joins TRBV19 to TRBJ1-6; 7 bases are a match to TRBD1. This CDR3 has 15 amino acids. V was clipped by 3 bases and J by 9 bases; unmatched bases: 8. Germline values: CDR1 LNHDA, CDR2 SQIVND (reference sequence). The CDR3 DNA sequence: TGTGCCAGTAGTATTGGCAACAGGGGCTTTTCACCCCTCCACTTT. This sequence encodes CASSIGNRGFSPLHF.

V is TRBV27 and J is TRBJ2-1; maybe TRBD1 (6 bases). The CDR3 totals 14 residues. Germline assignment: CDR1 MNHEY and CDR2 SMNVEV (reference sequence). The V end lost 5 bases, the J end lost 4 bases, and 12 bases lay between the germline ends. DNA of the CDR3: TGTGCCAGCAGTCTACAGGGAGTATACAATGAGCAGTTCTTC. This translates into CASSLQGVYNEQFF.

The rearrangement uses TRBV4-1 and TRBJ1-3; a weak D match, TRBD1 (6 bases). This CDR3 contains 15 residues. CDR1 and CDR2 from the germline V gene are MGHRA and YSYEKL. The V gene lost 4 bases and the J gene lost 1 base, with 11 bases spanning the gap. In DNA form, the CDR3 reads TGCGCCAGCAGCCGCATACAGGGATCTGGAAACACCATATATTTT. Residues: CASSRIQGSGNTIYF.

CDR3 DNA: TGCGCCAGCAGCTTGGTCGGGGTACGAACAGATACGCAGTATTTT. This translates into CASSLVGVRTDTQYF. The rearrangement links TRBV5-1 to TRBJ2-3; the D gene is possibly TRBD2 (5 bases). Germline lookup yields CDR1 SGHRS and CDR2 YFSETQ. With 0 bases removed from V and 3 bases from J, the gap between germline ends came to 11 bases. The CDR3 sequence is 15 residues long.

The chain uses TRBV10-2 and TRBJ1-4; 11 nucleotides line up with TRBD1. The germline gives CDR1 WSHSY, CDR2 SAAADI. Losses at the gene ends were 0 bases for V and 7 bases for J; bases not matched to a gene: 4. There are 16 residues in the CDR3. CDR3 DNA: TGCGCCAGCAGTGAGTCGGGGACAGGGGGAGGTGAAAAACTGTTTTTT. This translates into CASSESGTGGGEKLFF.

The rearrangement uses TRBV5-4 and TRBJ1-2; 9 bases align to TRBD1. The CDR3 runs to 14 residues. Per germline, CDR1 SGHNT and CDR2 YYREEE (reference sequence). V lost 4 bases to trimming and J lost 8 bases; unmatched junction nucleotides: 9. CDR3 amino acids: CASSRATGGYGYTF. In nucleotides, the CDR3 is TGTGCCAGCAGCCGTGCTACAGGGGGCTACGGCTACACCTTC.

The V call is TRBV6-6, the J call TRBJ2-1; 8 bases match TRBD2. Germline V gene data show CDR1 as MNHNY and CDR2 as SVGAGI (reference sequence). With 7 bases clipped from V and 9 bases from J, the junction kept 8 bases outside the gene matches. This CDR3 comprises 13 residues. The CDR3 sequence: CASTTARGGEQFF. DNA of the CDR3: TGTGCCAGCACCACGGCCCGGGGGGGTGAGCAGTTCTTC.

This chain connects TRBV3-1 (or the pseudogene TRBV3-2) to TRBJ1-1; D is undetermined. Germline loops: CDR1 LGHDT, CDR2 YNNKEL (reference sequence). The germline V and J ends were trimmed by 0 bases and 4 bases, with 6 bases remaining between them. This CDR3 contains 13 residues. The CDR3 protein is CASSQEIFTEAFF. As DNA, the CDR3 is TGTGCCAGCAGCCAAGAAATCTTCACTGAAGCTTTCTTT.

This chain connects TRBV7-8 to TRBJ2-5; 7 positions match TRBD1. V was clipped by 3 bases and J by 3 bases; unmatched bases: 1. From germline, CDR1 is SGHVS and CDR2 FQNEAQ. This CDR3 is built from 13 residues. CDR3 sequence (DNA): TGTGCCAGCAGCTTCGACAGGGAAGAGACCCAGTACTTC. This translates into CASSFDREETQYF.

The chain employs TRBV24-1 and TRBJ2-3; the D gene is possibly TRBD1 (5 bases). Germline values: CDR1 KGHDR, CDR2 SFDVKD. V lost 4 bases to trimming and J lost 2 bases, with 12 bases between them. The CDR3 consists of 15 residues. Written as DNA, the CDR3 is TGTGCCACCAGTGAGCAGACAGCCGCCACAGATACGCAGTATTTT. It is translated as CATSEQTAATDTQYF.

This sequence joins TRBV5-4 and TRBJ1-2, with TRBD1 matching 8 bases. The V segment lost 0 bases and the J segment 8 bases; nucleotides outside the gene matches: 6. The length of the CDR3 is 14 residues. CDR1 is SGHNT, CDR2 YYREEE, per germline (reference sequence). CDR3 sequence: CASSLGQGTYGYTF. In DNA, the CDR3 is TGTGCCAGCAGCTTGGGACAGGGGACGTACGGCTACACCTTC. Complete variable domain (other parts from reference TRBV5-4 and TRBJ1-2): ETGVTQSPTHLIKTRGQQVTLRCSSQSGHNTVSWYQQALGQGPQFIFQYYREEENGRGNFPPRFSGLQFPNYSSELNVNALELDDSALYLCASSLGQGTYGYTFGSGTRLTVV.

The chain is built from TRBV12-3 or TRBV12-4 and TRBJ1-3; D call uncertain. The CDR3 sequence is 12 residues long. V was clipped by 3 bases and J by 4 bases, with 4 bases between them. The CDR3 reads CASSFPGNTIYF. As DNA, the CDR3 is TGTGCCAGCAGTTTCCCGGGAAACACCATATATTTT.

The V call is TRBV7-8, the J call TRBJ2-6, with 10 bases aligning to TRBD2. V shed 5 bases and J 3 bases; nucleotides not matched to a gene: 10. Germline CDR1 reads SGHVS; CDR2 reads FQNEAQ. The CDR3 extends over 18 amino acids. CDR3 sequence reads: CASSIRSGGAYGANVLTF. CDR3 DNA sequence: TGTGCCAGCAGCATTCGAAGCGGGGGGGCGTATGGGGCCAACGTCCTGACTTTC.